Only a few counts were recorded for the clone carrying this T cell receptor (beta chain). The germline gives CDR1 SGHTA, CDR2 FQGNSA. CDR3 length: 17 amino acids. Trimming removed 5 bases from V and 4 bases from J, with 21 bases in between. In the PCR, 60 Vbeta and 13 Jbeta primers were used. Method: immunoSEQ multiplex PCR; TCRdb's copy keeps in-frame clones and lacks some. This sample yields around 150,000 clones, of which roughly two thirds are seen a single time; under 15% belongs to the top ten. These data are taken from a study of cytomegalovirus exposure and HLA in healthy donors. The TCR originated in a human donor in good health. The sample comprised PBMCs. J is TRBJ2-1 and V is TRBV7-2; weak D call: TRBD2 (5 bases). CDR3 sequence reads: CASSPDGRVFLYNEQFF. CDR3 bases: TGTGCCAGCAGCCCAGACGGGCGGGTGTTCTTATACAATGAGCAGTTCTTC.